This TCR beta chain derives from a study of blood T cell repertoires in COVID-19. As for the study in general: The United States, Italy and Spain were the sources of the acute and convalescent COVID-19 samples.

Under the authors' procedure: It was from reference gene primer amplification that nucleated cell counts were estimated. Clones were sequenced by immunoSEQ multiplex PCR, and TCRdb holds only the in-frame ones, with some missing. That table supplies the V and J calls and clone size; D and trimming were determined from the DNA. Among about 230,000 clones listed, roughly 89% were seen once. Each participant's cohort was designated according to participant-reported clinical history. CDR1 is MRHNA and CDR2 is SNTAGT in the germline V gene. With V trimmed by 5 bases and J by 3 bases, 6 bases remained unmatched. CDR3 length: 14 amino acids.

This TCR was recovered from a woman aged 30 to 39 with acute COVID-19. Material for sequencing was PBMCs or T cells enriched from blood (not recorded which). This chain links TRBV6-4 with TRBJ1-1; 7 nucleotides align to TRBD1. CDR3 coding DNA: TGTGCCAGCAGTCCCACAGGGGCGGACACTGAAGCTTTCTTT. Amino acid sequence: CASSPTGADTEAFF.